This T cell receptor beta chain comes out of a study of blood T cell repertoires in COVID-19. Looking at the study overall: Researchers got acute and convalescent COVID-19 samples from the United States, Italy and Spain. The analysed material was cDNA or gDNA that came from T cells, B-cell-depleted T cells, or PBMCs.

Sequencing was performed with immunoSEQ multiplex PCR; in TCRdb, only in-frame clones are kept and a portion is missing. There are approximately 140,000 clones in the sample; around 85% occur only once, and 3% to 4% lies in the top ten. The origin of this receptor is a man in his 70s with acute or convalescent COVID-19. Sequenced sample: peripheral blood.

The CDR3 spells CASNPTSGRPNEQFF. CDR3 nucleotides: TGTGCCAGCAATCCGACTAGCGGGAGACCCAATGAGCAGTTCTTC. The chain is built from TRBV6-5 and TRBJ2-1; 12 positions agree with TRBD2. The CDR3 has 15 amino acids. CDR1 and CDR2 from the germline V gene are MNHEY and SVGAGI. Unmatched junction bases numbered 7, after V lost 7 bases and J lost 6 bases.